This record concerns one TCR beta chain sequence. The CDR3 loop spans 15 amino acids. Trimming took 2 bases from V and 2 from J, leaving 11 bases between them. Looked up from germline, CDR1 is LGHDT and CDR2 is YNNKEL (reference sequence). Assay: immunoSEQ multiplex PCR; the TCRdb copy retains only in-frame clones and omits some. The table lists around 190,000 clones, over 70% of them singletons, with 5.5% to 8.5% in the top ten. The source of the sample is a study of blood T cell repertoires in COVID-19. About the study: The analysed material was cDNA or gDNA that came from T cells, B-cell-depleted T cells, or PBMCs.

This TCR was sampled from a man in his fifties or sixties with acute or convalescent COVID-19. The sequencing input was peripheral blood. The rearrangement uses TRBV3-1 (or the pseudogene TRBV3-2) and TRBJ2-3; a weak D match, TRBD2 (5 bases). Here the CDR3 DNA reads TGTGCCAGCAGCCAAATGAGGGAGTTCACAGATACGCAGTATTTT. Translation: CASSQMREFTDTQYF.